Below, 8 T cell receptor beta chains from the same sample are listed, as sequenced in a study of OX40 agonist ivuxolimab in advanced cancers. Sequencing was performed with immunoSEQ multiplex PCR; in TCRdb, only in-frame clones are kept and a portion is missing. The sample has 90,000 or so clones; roughly nine tenths are singletons. The source material was CD4+ or CD8+ T cells sorted from blood, sampled in a trial of the OX40 agonist ivuxolimab. Source of these receptors: an adult with an advanced solid tumor such as melanoma, head and neck, liver or kidney cancer.

The chain uses TRBV19 and TRBJ1-5; D uncertain. The CDR3 is 15 residues long. V dropped 8 bases and J dropped 0 bases, with 14 bases sitting between them. Germline V gene data show CDR1 as LNHDA and CDR2 as SQIVND (reference sequence). CDR3 in DNA: TGTGCCAGTGACCTACAGAGGAATAGCAATCAGCCCCAGCATTTT. Its protein is CASDLQRNSNQPQHF.

V and J are TRBV19 and TRBJ2-3; D is unresolved. Germline CDR1 and CDR2: LNHDA and SQIVND (reference sequence). V lost 3 bases, J lost 2 bases, and 9 bases lay in between. The CDR3 has 14 amino acids. CDR3 in DNA: TGTGCCAGTAGTATCGTTCGGGCCACAGATACGCAGTATTTT. Amino acids: CASSIVRATDTQYF.

The V call is TRBV6-1, the J call TRBJ2-7, with a weak D call TRBD2 (6 bases). Germline V gene sequence: CDR1 MNHNS, CDR2 SASEGT. This CDR3 spans 15 amino acids. Trimming left V 6 bases short and J 0 bases short, with 15 bases between. The CDR3 DNA sequence: TGTGCCAGCAGCGCCGTCGGGGGTAGCTCCTACGAGCAGTACTTC. As protein: CASSAVGGSSYEQYF.

The chain is built from TRBV27 and TRBJ2-7; D remains ambiguous. Trimming removed 1 base from V and 1 base from J, with 5 bases in between. CDR3 length: 13 residues. The germline V gene has CDR1 MNHEY and CDR2 SMNVEV (reference sequence). CDR3 sequence (DNA): TGTGCCAGCAGTTTATATGGGTCCTACGAGCAGTACTTC. Protein sequence: CASSLYGSYEQYF.

V usage is TRBV12-5 and J usage is TRBJ2-1, with TRBD2 as a possible D gene (5 bases). V was shortened by 6 bases and J by 6 bases, with 12 bases between the two germline ends. This CDR3 is built from 13 residues. Germline V lookup: CDR1 LGHNT, CDR2 FRNRAP. CDR3 DNA: TGTGCTAGTGGCTCCGCTAGCTCCAATGAGCAGTTCTTC. Translating gives CASGSASSNEQFF.

This chain uses TRBV7-2 with TRBJ2-3; D is ambiguous. The CDR3 is made up of 12 amino acids. The germline V gene has CDR1 SGHTA and CDR2 FQGNSA. The ends were cut back, 1 base at V and 8 bases at J, with 7 bases in the middle. Here the CDR3 DNA reads TGTGCCAGCAGCTTAGTTGGTCTTACGCAGTATTTT. Its translation is CASSLVGLTQYF.

The rearrangement joins TRBV7-2 to TRBJ2-2, with no clear D. V lost 4 bases, J lost 2 bases, and 11 bases lay in between. The CDR3 loop spans 15 amino acids. Germline values: CDR1 SGHTA, CDR2 FQGNSA. The CDR3 protein is CASSSRVLNTGELFF. In DNA form, the CDR3 reads TGTGCCAGCAGCTCCCGCGTACTTAACACCGGGGAGCTGTTTTTT.

The rearrangement joins TRBV19 to TRBJ2-7, with D tentatively TRBD2 (7 bases). This CDR3 region has 16 residues. V was trimmed by 7 bases and J by 4 bases, leaving 23 bases between them. Germline V gene sequence: CDR1 LNHDA, CDR2 SQIVND (reference sequence). This CDR3 is CASTSTGGGLGYEQYF. In DNA, the CDR3 is TGTGCCAGTACATCAACTGGGGGGGGCCTCGGATACGAGCAGTACTTC. The full variable domain, with the rest looked up from reference TRBV19 and TRBJ2-7, is DGGITQSPKYLFRKEGQNVTLSCEQNLNHDAMYWYRQDPGQGLRLIYYSQIVNDFQKGDIAEGYSVSREKKESFPLTVTSAQKNPTAFYLCASTSTGGGLGYEQYFGPGTRLTVT.